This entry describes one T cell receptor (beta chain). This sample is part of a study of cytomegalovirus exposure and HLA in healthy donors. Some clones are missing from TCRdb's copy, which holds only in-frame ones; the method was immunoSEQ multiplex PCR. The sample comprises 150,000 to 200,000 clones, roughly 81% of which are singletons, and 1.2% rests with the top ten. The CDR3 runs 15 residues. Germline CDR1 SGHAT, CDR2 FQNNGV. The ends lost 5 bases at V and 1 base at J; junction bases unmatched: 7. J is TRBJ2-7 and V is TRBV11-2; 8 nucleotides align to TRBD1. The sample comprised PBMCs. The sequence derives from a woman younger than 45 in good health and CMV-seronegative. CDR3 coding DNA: TGTGCCAGCAGCCAAGGACAGGGAAGGTCCTACGAGCAGTACTTC. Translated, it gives CASSQGQGRSYEQYF.